This is a list of T cell receptor beta chains from one sample in a study of T-cell reconstitution after alpha-beta-depleted transplantation in children. MiXCR, applied by TCRdb to the PCR reads, yields one record per CDR3 protein. Of about 300,000 distinct CDR3 sequences in the sample, over 9% were seen once. Here the sequenced sample was PBMCs, taken before TCRalphabeta/CD19-depleted stem cell transplant. All receptors come from a boy under three years old with acute myeloid leukemia, due to receive a stem cell transplant. The CDR3 runs from the conserved cysteine through the conserved F or W. Fields, in order: D gene, V gene, J gene, clone size, CDR3 protein, CDR3 DNA. The D gene is left open where the match is weak. Not every row has a clone size; where given, it reads once, few, many or a size class.

>.|TRBV7-2|TRBJ2-7|few
CASSRVIGRSSYEQYF
TGTGCCAGCAGCCGCGTTATTGGCAGAAGCTCCTACGAGCAGTACTTC
>.|TRBV12-3/TRBV12-4|TRBJ2-7|many
CASSPGHSYEQYF
TGCGCCAGCAGCCCGGGACACTCCTACGAGCAGTACTTC
>TRBD1|TRBV5-4|TRBJ2-3|.
CASSLRTGSSTDTQYF
TGTGCCAGCAGCTTGAGGACAGGGTCGAGCACAGATACGCAGTATTTT
>.|TRBV10-3|TRBJ2-7|many
CAISPTVYEQYF
TGTGCCATCAGCCCGACTGTCTACGAGCAGTACTTC
>.|TRBV5-4|TRBJ1-2|many
CASSLDPGRPQGYTF
TGTGCCAGCAGCTTGGATCCAGGCCGACCTCAGGGCTACACCTTC
>.|TRBV7-2|TRBJ2-7|many
CASSRRGESYEQYF
TGTGCCAGCAGCCGCCGCGGGGAGTCCTACGAGCAGTACTTC
>TRBD1|TRBV28|TRBJ2-3|many
CASSLSVGTGRGTDTQYF
TGTGCCAGCAGTCTTTCAGTCGGGACAGGGAGAGGAACAGATACGCAGTATTTT
>.|TRBV4-3|TRBJ2-6|many
CASRPTGTSGANVLTF
TGCGCCAGCCGCCCGACAGGAACCTCTGGGGCCAACGTCCTGACTTTC
>TRBD1|TRBV7-2|TRBJ1-2|.
CASSLGGQGAFDYGYTF
TGTGCCAGCAGCTTAGGTGGACAGGGGGCTTTTGACTATGGCTACACCTTC
>.|TRBV4-3|TRBJ2-3|many
CASSQERLWSLGRDTQYF
TGCGCCAGCAGCCAAGAAAGGCTATGGTCCCTAGGGAGGGATACGCAGTATTTT